This T cell receptor beta chain was identified in a study of blood T cell repertoires in COVID-19. Study details: Specimens from acute and convalescent COVID-19 originated in the United States, Italy and Spain. Nucleic acid was either cDNA or gDNA, and it came from T cells, B-cell-depleted T cells, or PBMCs.

V trimming: 2 bases; J trimming: 2 bases; junction bases outside the gene matches: 6. The V gene's germline CDR1 is SGHRS and CDR2 YFSETQ. This CDR3 is built from 16 residues. Data came from immunoSEQ multiplex PCR; TCRdb stores just in-frame clones and leaves some out. The table records about 170,000 clones, approximately 89% of them present only once. The receptor was isolated from a man aged 65-85 years with acute or convalescent COVID-19. J is TRBJ1-4 and V is TRBV5-1, with 7 bases lining up with TRBD1. The sample consisted of peripheral blood. CDR3 residues: CASSFIPGQTNEKLFF. CDR3 sequence (DNA): TGCGCCAGCAGCTTTATTCCGGGACAGACTAATGAAAAACTGTTTTTT.